One and the same sample provided the 14 T cell receptor beta chains below, sequenced in a study of cytomegalovirus exposure and HLA in healthy donors. PCR amplification relied on 60 Vbeta primers (plus 13 Jbeta primers). The protocol was immunoSEQ multiplex PCR, while the TCRdb copy is restricted to in-frame clones and leaves out a portion. The profile covers roughly 190,000 clones, with roughly four fifths appearing a single time and about 9.4% taken by the ten largest. The sequencing input was PBMCs. The receptors were sampled from a woman aged 45-59 years in good health and CMV-seropositive.

The chain combines TRBV5-5 with TRBJ2-7, with a possible D match to TRBD2 (5 bases). V lost 2 bases and J 7 bases, leaving 22 bases between the germline ends. Germline CDR1 reads SGHKS; CDR2 reads YYEKEE (reference sequence). The CDR3 runs to 16 residues. This CDR3 is CASSLVPGLPLGEQYF. CDR3 nucleotide sequence: TGTGCCAGCAGCTTAGTTCCGGGGTTACCTCTTGGGGAGCAGTACTTC.

The chain couples TRBV29-1 to TRBJ1-2; D possibly corresponds to TRBD1 (6 bases). Trimming stripped 5 bases from V and 4 bases from J, with 17 bases between. CDR3 size: 14 residues. Germline V gene sequence: CDR1 SQVTM, CDR2 ANQGSEA. This chain's CDR3 is CSVTGTTRGYGYTF. As DNA, the CDR3 is TGCAGCGTTACCGGGACAACAAGGGGCTATGGCTACACCTTC.

This chain uses TRBV7-2 with TRBJ1-5, with D unclear. Germline V lookup: CDR1 SGHTA, CDR2 FQGNSA. V shed 6 bases and J shed 4 bases, with 10 bases lying between them. The CDR3 contains 13 residues. The CDR3 region has the DNA TGTGCCAGCAGGTGGGCAGCTAATCAGCCCCAGCATTTT. Translated, it gives CASRWAANQPQHF.

This chain uses TRBV30 with TRBJ1-2; perhaps TRBD1 as D (5 bases). V lost 7 bases to trimming and J lost 4 bases, with 10 bases between them. The germline V gene encodes CDR1 GTSNPN and CDR2 SVGIG (reference sequence). This CDR3 spans 11 amino acids. DNA of the CDR3: TGTGCCTCGACAGTTTTCTATGGCTACACCTTC. Amino acid sequence: CASTVFYGYTF.

The chain employs TRBV13 and TRBJ1-4; D possibly corresponds to TRBD1 (5 bases). Germline assignment: CDR1 PRHDT and CDR2 FYEKMQ (reference sequence). Trimming cost V 2 bases and J 3 bases, with 10 bases left between them. The CDR3 has 15 amino acids. The CDR3 sequence: CASSLRQRPNEKLFF. The DNA for the CDR3 is TGTGCCAGCAGCTTACGACAGAGGCCTAATGAAAAACTGTTTTTT.

This rearrangement joins TRBV14 to TRBJ2-7; weak D call: TRBD2 (5 bases). Trimming took 0 bases from V and 2 from J, leaving 11 bases between them. Germline loops: CDR1 SGHDN, CDR2 FVKESK. The CDR3 is made up of 15 amino acids. CDR3 sequence: CASSQEARGTYEQYF. CDR3 DNA: TGTGCCAGCAGCCAAGAGGCTCGAGGGACCTACGAGCAGTACTTC.

This chain links TRBV5-1 with TRBJ1-2; D is ambiguous. Germline CDR1 is SGHRS and CDR2 is YFSETQ. Trimming shortened V by 2 bases and J by 1 base, and 15 bases separated the two germline ends. This CDR3 contains 16 residues. CDR3 sequence: CASSLVSGTYNYGYTF. As DNA, the CDR3 is TGCGCCAGCAGCTTAGTCAGCGGTACCTATAACTATGGCTACACCTTC. The complete variable domain, with remaining parts taken from reference TRBV5-1 and TRBJ1-2, reads KAGVTQTPRYLIKTRGQQVTLSCSPISGHRSVSWYQQTPGQGLQFLFEYFSETQRNKGNFPGRFSGRQFSNSRSEMNVSTLELGDSALYLCASSLVSGTYNYGYTFGSGTRLTVV.

J is TRBJ1-1 and V is TRBV4-1; D not resolved. V lost 1 base and J 6 bases, leaving 9 bases between the germline ends. CDR1 MGHRA and CDR2 YSYEKL come from the germline V gene. The CDR3 runs 13 residues. CDR3 nucleotides: TGCGCCAGCAGCCAAGGGCTCCATGCTGAAGCTTTCTTT. Protein product: CASSQGLHAEAFF.

The rearrangement uses TRBV2 and TRBJ1-6; 8 positions agree with TRBD1. The CDR3 loop spans 17 amino acids. The germline V gene has CDR1 SNHLY and CDR2 FYNNEI. V lost 3 bases and J lost 0; bases outside the gene matches: 4. CDR3 DNA: TGTGCCAGCAGTGAGGGGACAGGATTCTCCTATAATTCACCCCTCCACTTT. The encoded protein is CASSEGTGFSYNSPLHF.

This chain links TRBV30 with TRBJ2-7, with 7 bases lining up with TRBD1. The ends lost 2 bases at V and 0 bases at J; junction bases unmatched: 4. Germline loops: CDR1 GTSNPN, CDR2 SVGIG (reference sequence). The CDR3 consists of 14 residues. In nucleotides, the CDR3 is TGTGCCTGGAGTCAGGGACAGAACTCCTACGAGCAGTACTTC. Its protein is CAWSQGQNSYEQYF.

This chain connects TRBV7-2 to TRBJ2-5, with 8 bases identical to TRBD1. V shed 2 bases, J shed 7 bases, and the junction held 15 bases outside the gene matches. The CDR3 has 17 residues. Per the germline V gene, CDR1 is SGHTA and CDR2 is FQGNSA. The CDR3 DNA reads as TGTGCCAGCAGCTTATTACCGGGGACAGGCCTAGGGGGGACCCAGTACTTC. Translation: CASSLLPGTGLGGTQYF.

This clone is a singleton in its sample. This sequence joins TRBV5-1 and TRBJ2-7; TRBD1 matches 7 bases. The ends lost 0 bases at V and 5 bases at J; junction bases unmatched: 5. This CDR3 region has 14 residues. In germline, CDR1 is SGHRS, CDR2 YFSETQ. CDR3 sequence reads: CASSLGQGIHEQYF. CDR3 sequence (DNA): TGCGCCAGCAGCTTGGGACAGGGTATCCACGAGCAGTACTTC. Full variable domain (remainder filled in from reference TRBV5-1 and TRBJ2-7): KAGVTQTPRYLIKTRGQQVTLSCSPISGHRSVSWYQQTPGQGLQFLFEYFSETQRNKGNFPGRFSGRQFSNSRSEMNVSTLELGDSALYLCASSLGQGIHEQYFGPGTRLTVT.

This clone was picked up one time. J is TRBJ1-5 and V is TRBV6-1; TRBD1 aligns across 7 bases. Trimming took 10 bases from V and 3 from J; bases not matched to a gene: 9. The CDR3 runs 14 residues. From germline, CDR1 is MNHNS and CDR2 SASEGT. The CDR3 region has the DNA TGTGCCATCCGACAGGGTCCCTCCAATCAGCCCCAGCATTTT. This translates into CAIRQGPSNQPQHF.

The J gene is TRBJ2-3, the V gene TRBV5-1; tentative D call: TRBD1 (5 bases). V gave up 2 bases and J gave up 4 bases, with 20 bases separating them. Germline CDR1 SGHRS, CDR2 YFSETQ. This CDR3 spans 17 amino acids. The CDR3 region is CASSLATTVASADTQYF. Written as DNA, the CDR3 is TGCGCCAGCAGCTTAGCTACGACAGTCGCCTCCGCAGATACGCAGTATTTT.